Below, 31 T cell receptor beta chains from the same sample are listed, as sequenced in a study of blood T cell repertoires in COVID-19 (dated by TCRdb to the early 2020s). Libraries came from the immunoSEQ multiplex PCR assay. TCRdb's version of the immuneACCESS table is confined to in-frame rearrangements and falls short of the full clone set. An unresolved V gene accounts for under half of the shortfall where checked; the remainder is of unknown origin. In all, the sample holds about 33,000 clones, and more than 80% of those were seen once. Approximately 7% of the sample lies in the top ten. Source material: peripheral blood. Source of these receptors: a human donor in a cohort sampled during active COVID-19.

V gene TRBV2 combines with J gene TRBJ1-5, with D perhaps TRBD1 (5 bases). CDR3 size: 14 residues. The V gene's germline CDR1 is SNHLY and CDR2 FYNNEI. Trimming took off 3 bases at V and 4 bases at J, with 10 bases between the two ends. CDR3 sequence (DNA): TGTGCCAGCAGTGAGACAGACCTGAATCAGCCCCAGCATTTT. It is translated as CASSETDLNQPQHF.

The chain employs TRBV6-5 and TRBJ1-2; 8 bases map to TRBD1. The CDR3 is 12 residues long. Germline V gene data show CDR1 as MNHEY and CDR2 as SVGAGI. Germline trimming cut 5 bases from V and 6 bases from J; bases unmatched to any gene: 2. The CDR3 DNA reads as TGTGCCAGCAGTACAGGGGGAGATGGCTACACCTTC. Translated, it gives CASSTGGDGYTF.

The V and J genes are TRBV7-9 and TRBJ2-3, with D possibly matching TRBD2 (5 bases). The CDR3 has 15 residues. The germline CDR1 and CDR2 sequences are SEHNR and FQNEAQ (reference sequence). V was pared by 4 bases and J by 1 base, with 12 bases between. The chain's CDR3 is CASSSSHGGTDTQYF. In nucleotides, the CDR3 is TGTGCCAGCAGCTCCTCACACGGGGGCACAGATACGCAGTATTTT.

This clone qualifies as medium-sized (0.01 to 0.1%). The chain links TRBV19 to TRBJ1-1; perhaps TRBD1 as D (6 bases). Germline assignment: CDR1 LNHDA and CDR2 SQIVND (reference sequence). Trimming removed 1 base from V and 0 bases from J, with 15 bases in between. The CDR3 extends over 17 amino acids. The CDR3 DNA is TGTGCCAGTAGTATAGTCTCCACAGGGACGATGAACACTGAAGCTTTCTTT. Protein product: CASSIVSTGTMNTEAFF.

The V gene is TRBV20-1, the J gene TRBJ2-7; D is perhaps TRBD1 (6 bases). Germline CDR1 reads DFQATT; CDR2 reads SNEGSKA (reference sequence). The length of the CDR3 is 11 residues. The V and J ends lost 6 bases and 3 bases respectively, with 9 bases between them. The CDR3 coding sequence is TGCAGTGCCCCGGACAGCTACGAGCAGTACTTC. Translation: CSAPDSYEQYF.

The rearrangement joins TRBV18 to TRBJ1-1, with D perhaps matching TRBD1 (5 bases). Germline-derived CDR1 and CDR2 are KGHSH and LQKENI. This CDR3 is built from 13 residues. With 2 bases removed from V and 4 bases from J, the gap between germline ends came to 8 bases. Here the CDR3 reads CASSPNGGTEAFF. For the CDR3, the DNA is TGTGCCAGCTCACCAAACGGGGGCACTGAAGCTTTCTTT.

The CDR3 nucleotides are TGTGCCAGCAGCTTAGGGGGACTAGCGGGGGTCCTCTACAATGAGCAGTTCTTC. It yields the protein CASSLGGLAGVLYNEQFF. The chain links TRBV11-2 to TRBJ2-1; 14 bases align to TRBD2. Unmatched junction bases numbered 5, after V lost 1 base and J lost 3 bases. This CDR3 region has 18 residues. Germline-derived CDR1 and CDR2 are SGHAT and FQNNGV.

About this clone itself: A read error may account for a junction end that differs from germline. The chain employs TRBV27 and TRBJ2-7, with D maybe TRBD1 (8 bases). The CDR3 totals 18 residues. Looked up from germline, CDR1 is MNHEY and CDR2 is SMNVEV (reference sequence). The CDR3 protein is CASSSTGEGVGEGLVGNF. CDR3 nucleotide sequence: TGTGCCAGCAGTTCGACAGGGGAGGGTGTTGGGGAGGGTTTGGTGGGAAACTTC.

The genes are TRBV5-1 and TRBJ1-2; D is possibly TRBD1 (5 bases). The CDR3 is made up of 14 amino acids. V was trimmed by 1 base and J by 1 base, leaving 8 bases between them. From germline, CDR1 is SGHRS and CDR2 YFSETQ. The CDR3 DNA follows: TGCGCCAGCAGCTTGCCTCAGGGTAACTATGGCTACACCTTC. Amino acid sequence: CASSLPQGNYGYTF.

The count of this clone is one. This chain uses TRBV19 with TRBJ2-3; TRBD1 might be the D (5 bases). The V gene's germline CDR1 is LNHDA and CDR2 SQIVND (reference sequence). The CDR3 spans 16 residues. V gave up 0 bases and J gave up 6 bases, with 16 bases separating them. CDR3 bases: TGTGCCAGTAGTATAGATAGGGGCGAGCCCAGGGATACGCAGTATTTT. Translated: CASSIDRGEPRDTQYF.

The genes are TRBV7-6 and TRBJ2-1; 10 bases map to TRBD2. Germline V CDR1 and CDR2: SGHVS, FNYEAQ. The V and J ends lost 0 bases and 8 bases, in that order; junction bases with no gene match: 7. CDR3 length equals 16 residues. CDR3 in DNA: TGTGCCAGCAGCTTAGCGGGGTTAGCGGGGGGCTATGAGCAGTTCTTC. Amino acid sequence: CASSLAGLAGGYEQFF.

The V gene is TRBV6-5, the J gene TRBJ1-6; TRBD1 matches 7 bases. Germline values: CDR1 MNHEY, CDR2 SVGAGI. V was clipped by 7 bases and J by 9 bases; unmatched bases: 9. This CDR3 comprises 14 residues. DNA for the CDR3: TGTGCCAGCACCAAACAGGGGACAGTTTCACCCCTCCACTTT. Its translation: CASTKQGTVSPLHF.

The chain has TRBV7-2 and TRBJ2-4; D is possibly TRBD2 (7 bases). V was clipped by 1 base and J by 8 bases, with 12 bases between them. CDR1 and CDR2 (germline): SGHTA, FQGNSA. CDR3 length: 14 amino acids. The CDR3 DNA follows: TGTGCCAGCAGCTTAGGGGGGGGGCCGTACATTCAGTACTTC. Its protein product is CASSLGGGPYIQYF. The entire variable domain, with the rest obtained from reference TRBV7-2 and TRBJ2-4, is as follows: GAGVSQSPSNKVTEKGKDVELRCDPISGHTALYWYRQSLGQGLEFLIYFQGNSAPDKSGLPSDRFSAERTGGSVSTLTIQRTQQEDSAVYLCASSLGGGPYIQYFGAGTRLSVL.

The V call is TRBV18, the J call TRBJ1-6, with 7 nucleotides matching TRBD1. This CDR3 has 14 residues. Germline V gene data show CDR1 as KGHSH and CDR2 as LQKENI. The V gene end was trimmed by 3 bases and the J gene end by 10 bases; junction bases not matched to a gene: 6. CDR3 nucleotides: TGTGCCAGCTCACCGACAGGGTCAAGCTCACCCCTCCACTTT. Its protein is CASSPTGSSSPLHF.

The CDR3 DNA sequence: TGCGCCAGCAGCTTGGGACAGTCCCTCGTTGGAGGCTACACCTTC. Its translation is CASSLGQSLVGGYTF. This chain connects TRBV5-1 to TRBJ1-2, with D possibly matching TRBD1 (5 bases). Germline loops: CDR1 SGHRS, CDR2 YFSETQ. This CDR3 is 15 amino acids long. The V gene lost 0 bases and the J gene lost 8 bases, with 17 bases spanning the gap.

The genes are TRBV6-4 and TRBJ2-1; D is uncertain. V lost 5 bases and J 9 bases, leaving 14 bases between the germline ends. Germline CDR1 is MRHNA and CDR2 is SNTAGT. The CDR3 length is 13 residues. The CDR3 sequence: CASSYSSVTEQFF. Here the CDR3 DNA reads TGTGCCAGCAGTTATAGCTCGGTTACTGAGCAGTTCTTC.

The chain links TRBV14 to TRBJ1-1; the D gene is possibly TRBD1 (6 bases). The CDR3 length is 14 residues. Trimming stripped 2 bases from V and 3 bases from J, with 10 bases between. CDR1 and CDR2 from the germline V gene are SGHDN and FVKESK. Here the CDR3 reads CASSQRGGYTEAFF. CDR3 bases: TGTGCCAGCAGCCAAAGGGGGGGATACACTGAAGCTTTCTTT.

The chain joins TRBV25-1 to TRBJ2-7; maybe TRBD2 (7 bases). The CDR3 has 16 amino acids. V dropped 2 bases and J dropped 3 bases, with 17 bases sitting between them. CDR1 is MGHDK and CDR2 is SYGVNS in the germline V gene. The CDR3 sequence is CASSERIGGQSYEQYF. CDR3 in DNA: TGTGCCAGCAGTGAACGAATCGGGGGGCAGAGCTACGAGCAGTACTTC.

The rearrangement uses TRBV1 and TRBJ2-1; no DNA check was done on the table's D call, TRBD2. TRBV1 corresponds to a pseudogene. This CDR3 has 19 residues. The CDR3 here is CTSSQGSSGDTSLRNEQFF. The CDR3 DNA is TGCACCAGCAGCCAAGGGTCTAGCGGGGATACCTCCCTACGTAATGAGCAGTTCTTC.

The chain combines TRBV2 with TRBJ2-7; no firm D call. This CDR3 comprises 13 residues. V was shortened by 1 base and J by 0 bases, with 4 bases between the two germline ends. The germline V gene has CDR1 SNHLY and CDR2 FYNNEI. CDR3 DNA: TGTGCCAGCAGTGAAGGACACTCCTACGAGCAGTACTTC. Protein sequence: CASSEGHSYEQYF.

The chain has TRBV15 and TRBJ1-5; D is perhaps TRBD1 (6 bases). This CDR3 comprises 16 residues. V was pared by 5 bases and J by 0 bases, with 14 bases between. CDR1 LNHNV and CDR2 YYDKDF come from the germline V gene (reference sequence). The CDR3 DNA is TGTGCCACCAGCGGAACTACAGGGAATAGCAATCAGCCCCAGCATTTT. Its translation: CATSGTTGNSNQPQHF.

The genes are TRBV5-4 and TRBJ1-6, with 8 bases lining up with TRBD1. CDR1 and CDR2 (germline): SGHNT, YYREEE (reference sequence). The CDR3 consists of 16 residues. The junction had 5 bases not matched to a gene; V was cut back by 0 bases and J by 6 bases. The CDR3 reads CASSLDRGDGNSPLHF. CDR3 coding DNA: TGTGCCAGCAGCTTGGACAGGGGGGACGGTAATTCACCCCTCCACTTT.

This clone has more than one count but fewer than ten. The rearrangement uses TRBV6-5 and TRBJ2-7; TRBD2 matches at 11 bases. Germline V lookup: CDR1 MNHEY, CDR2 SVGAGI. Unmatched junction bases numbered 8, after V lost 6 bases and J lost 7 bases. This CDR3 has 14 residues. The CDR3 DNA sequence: TGTGCCAGCAGGGATAGCGGGGGGGGTAGGGAGCAGTACTTC. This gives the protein CASRDSGGGREQYF.

The CDR3 DNA follows: TGCGCCAGCAGCCAAGATTCCGGGACTAGCGCCTACAATGAGCAGTTCTTC. Protein product: CASSQDSGTSAYNEQFF. The V call is TRBV4-1, the J call TRBJ2-1, with TRBD2 identical over 10 bases. Germline V gene sequence: CDR1 MGHRA, CDR2 YSYEKL. The CDR3 is 17 amino acids. The trim removed 0 bases at V and 2 bases at J, leaving 4 bases unmatched.

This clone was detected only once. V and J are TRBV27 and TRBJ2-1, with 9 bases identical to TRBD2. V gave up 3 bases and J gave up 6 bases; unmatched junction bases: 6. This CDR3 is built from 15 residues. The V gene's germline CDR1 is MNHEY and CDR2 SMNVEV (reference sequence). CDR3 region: CASSFLGGGANEQFF. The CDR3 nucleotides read TGTGCCAGCAGTTTTCTGGGCGGGGGGGCCAATGAGCAGTTCTTC.

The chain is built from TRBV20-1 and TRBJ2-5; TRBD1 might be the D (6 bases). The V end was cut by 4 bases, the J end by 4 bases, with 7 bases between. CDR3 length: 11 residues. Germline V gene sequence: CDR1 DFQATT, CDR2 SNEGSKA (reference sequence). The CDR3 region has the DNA TGCAGTGCTACAGGGGCAGAGACCCAGTACTTC. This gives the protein CSATGAETQYF.

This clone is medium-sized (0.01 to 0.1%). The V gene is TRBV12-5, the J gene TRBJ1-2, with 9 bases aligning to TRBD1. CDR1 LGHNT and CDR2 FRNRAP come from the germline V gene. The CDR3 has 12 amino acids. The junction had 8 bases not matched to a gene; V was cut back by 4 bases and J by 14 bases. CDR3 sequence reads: CASGWDRAFGTF. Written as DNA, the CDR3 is TGTGCTAGTGGTTGGGACAGGGCCTTTGGAACCTTC.

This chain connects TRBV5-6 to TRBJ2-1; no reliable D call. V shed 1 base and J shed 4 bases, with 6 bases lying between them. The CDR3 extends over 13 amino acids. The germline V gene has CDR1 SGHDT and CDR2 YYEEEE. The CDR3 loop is CASSLTEYNEQFF. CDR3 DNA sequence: TGTGCCAGCAGCTTGACCGAGTACAATGAGCAGTTCTTC.

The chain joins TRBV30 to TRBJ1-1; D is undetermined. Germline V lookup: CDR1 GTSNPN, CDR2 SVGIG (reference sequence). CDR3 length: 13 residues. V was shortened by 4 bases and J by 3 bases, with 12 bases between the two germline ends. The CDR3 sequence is CAWNRGKDTEAFF. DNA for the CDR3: TGTGCCTGGAATCGGGGAAAGGACACTGAAGCTTTCTTT.

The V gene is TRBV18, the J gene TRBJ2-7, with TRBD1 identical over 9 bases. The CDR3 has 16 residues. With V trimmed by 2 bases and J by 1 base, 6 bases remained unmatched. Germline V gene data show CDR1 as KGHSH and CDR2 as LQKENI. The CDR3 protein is CASSPMGTGTSYEQYF. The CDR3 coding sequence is TGTGCCAGCTCACCAATGGGGACAGGGACTTCCTACGAGCAGTACTTC. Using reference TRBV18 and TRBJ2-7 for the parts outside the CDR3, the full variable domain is NAGVMQNPRHLVRRRGQEARLRCSPMKGHSHVYWYRQLPEEGLKFMVYLQKENIIDESGMPKERFSAEFPKEGPSILRIQQVVRGDSAAYFCASSPMGTGTSYEQYFGPGTRLTVT.

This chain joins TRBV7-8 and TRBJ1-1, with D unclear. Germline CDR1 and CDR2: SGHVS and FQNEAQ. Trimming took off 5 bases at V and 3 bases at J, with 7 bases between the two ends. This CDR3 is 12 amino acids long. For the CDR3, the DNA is TGTGCCAGCAGCCTCAAGCACACTGAAGCTTTCTTT. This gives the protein CASSLKHTEAFF. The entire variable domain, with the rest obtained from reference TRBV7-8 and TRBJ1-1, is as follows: GAGVSQSPRYKVAKRGQDVALRCDPISGHVSLFWYQQALGQGPEFLTYFQNEAQLDKSGLPSDRFFAERPEGSVSTLKIQRTQQEDSAVYLCASSLKHTEAFFGQGTRLTVV.